The present TCR beta chain was sequenced within a study of cytomegalovirus exposure and HLA in healthy donors. Findings and limits, study-wide: Within a later analysis, the majority of CMV-associated TCR beta chains appeared HLA-restricted. Later on, a genetic analysis was performed. It linked a missense variant in DCLRE1C with V- and J-gene trimming of TCR beta.

The PCR made use of 60 Vbeta and 13 Jbeta primers. The assay was immunoSEQ multiplex PCR, and TCRdb's table has in-frame clones only and misses some. This table has 85,000 to 100,000 clones, roughly 80% appearing once. The CDR3 totals 16 residues. As regards this clone: Antigen specificity is unknown.

Regarding donors, all were healthy bone marrow donors. Sequenced sample: PBMCs. This rearrangement joins TRBV1 to TRBJ1-1. TRBV1 is a listed pseudogene. The receptor was derived from a man aged 35 to 55 in good health and CMV-seropositive. The CDR3 DNA reads as TGCACCAGCAGCCAAGCCTCACCGGGAATGAACACTGAAGCTTTCTTT. Translated: CTSSQASPGMNTEAFF.